Listed here are 23 T cell receptor beta chains from one sample, sequenced in a study of blood T cell repertoires in COVID-19. Data came from immunoSEQ multiplex PCR; TCRdb stores just in-frame clones and leaves some out. The top ten hold approximately 4.2% of the sample, which has around 270,000 clones, 70% to 90% seen once. Sequenced material: PBMCs or T cells enriched from blood (not recorded which). All receptors derive from a woman aged 30 to 39 who had recovered from COVID-19.

This chain joins TRBV28 and TRBJ1-1, with TRBD1 as a possible D gene (6 bases). The V gene lost 10 bases and the J gene lost 0 bases, with 15 bases spanning the gap. The CDR3 length is 14 residues. CDR1 and CDR2 (germline): MDHEN, SYDVKM. In DNA, the CDR3 is TGTGCCATCGCCCCCCACAGGGTGAACACTGAAGCTTTCTTT. This gives the protein CAIAPHRVNTEAFF.

The CDR3 sequence: CASSHGGVGNEKLFF. The CDR3 nucleotides are TGTGCCAGCAGCCATGGAGGCGTCGGTAATGAAAAACTGTTTTTT. This sequence joins TRBV5-5 and TRBJ1-4; unclear D gene. V shed 4 bases and J shed 4 bases, with 14 bases lying between them. CDR3 length: 15 residues. Germline CDR1 SGHKS, CDR2 YYEKEE (reference sequence).

Here the CDR3 DNA reads TGTGCCAGCAGTCCCCTTTTTACGGGTAGCACAGATACGCAGTATTTT. As protein: CASSPLFTGSTDTQYF. The gene calls are TRBV27 and TRBJ2-3; D not resolved. The CDR3 totals 16 residues. V was pared by 5 bases and J by 0 bases, with 15 bases between. Per germline, CDR1 MNHEY and CDR2 SMNVEV (reference sequence).

This clone appeared once. V is TRBV12-3 or TRBV12-4 and J is TRBJ2-7; possible D gene TRBD2, 5 bases. The CDR3 loop spans 13 amino acids. V dropped 2 bases and J dropped 6 bases, with 11 bases sitting between them. The CDR3 DNA follows: TGTGCCAGCAGTTTATCTGGAGGAGGCGAGCAGTACTTC. Its protein is CASSLSGGGEQYF.

The chain is built from TRBV12-1 and TRBJ1-5; the DNA was not compared with TRBD1, the D call given in the table. TRBV12-1 is described as a pseudogene. CDR3 length: 15 residues. Here the CDR3 reads CASSAHRGRNQPQHF. The CDR3 DNA reads TGTGCCAGCAGCGCCCACAGGGGGCGCAATCAGCCCCAGCATTTT.

The chain carries TRBV28 and TRBJ2-7; tentative D call: TRBD1 (5 bases). CDR1 is MDHEN, CDR2 SYDVKM, per germline. The germline V and J ends were trimmed by 3 bases and 0 bases, with 15 bases remaining between them. The CDR3 covers 16 residues. The CDR3 DNA reads TGTGCCAGCAGTTTTCCCGACAGCGACCTCTCCTACGAGCAGTACTTC. Protein: CASSFPDSDLSYEQYF.

The DNA of the CDR3 is TGTGCCAGCAGCCAAGATCCAGGGGATGGCTATGGCTACACCTTC. Translated, it gives CASSQDPGDGYGYTF. The chain combines TRBV3-1 (or the pseudogene TRBV3-2) with TRBJ1-2, with a possible D match to TRBD1 (6 bases). There are 15 residues in the CDR3. CDR1 and CDR2 from the germline V gene are LGHDT and YNNKEL (reference sequence). V was pared by 0 bases and J by 4 bases, with 12 bases between.

The chain joins TRBV12-3 or TRBV12-4 to TRBJ1-1; D not certain. V was clipped by 3 bases and J by 11 bases, with 16 bases between them. The CDR3 spans 13 residues. The CDR3 here is CASSFGRTGEAFF. Written as DNA, the CDR3 is TGTGCCAGCAGTTTTGGGAGGACCGGTGAGGCTTTCTTT.

The sample holds a few counts of this clone. The chain is built from TRBV19 and TRBJ1-1; 8 bases map to TRBD1. The germline gives CDR1 LNHDA, CDR2 SQIVND (reference sequence). The V and J ends lost 6 bases and 5 bases, in that order; junction bases with no gene match: 8. The CDR3 loop spans 14 amino acids. CDR3 DNA: TGTGCCAGTAGCTTACAGGGGGTAAAAACTGAAGCTTTCTTT. Its protein is CASSLQGVKTEAFF.

The V and J genes are TRBV4-1 and TRBJ2-3; D call uncertain. The CDR3 is 14 amino acids. V lost 3 bases and J lost 4, with 11 bases in between. Germline CDR1 is MGHRA and CDR2 is YSYEKL. CDR3 region: CASSQGYPPDTQYF. The CDR3 DNA follows: TGCGCCAGCAGCCAGGGCTACCCGCCAGATACGCAGTATTTT.

The chain recombines TRBV27 with TRBJ2-5, with D maybe TRBD1 (5 bases). Germline-derived CDR1 and CDR2 are MNHEY and SMNVEV (reference sequence). V was pared by 5 bases and J by 5 bases, with 18 bases between. CDR3 length: 15 residues. The CDR3 protein is CASSPLSGLRETQYF. CDR3 nucleotides: TGTGCCAGCAGTCCTCTATCAGGGTTGAGGGAGACCCAGTACTTC.

Here the CDR3 DNA reads TGTGCCTGGAGTGGACAGCCGAACACCGGGGAGCTGTTTTTT. Its translation is CAWSGQPNTGELFF. The chain links TRBV30 to TRBJ2-2, with D possibly being TRBD1 (5 bases). The germline gives CDR1 GTSNPN, CDR2 SVGIG (reference sequence). The CDR3 length is 14 residues. With 1 base removed from V and 0 bases from J, the gap between germline ends came to 6 bases.

The chain couples TRBV29-1 to TRBJ2-3; 7 positions match TRBD2. Trimming took 7 bases from V and 5 from J; bases not matched to a gene: 6. The CDR3 extends over 12 amino acids. CDR1 SQVTM and CDR2 ANQGSEA come from the germline V gene. CDR3 region: CSAGIAGDTQYF. DNA of the CDR3: TGCAGCGCAGGGATAGCGGGAGATACGCAGTATTTT.

The V gene is TRBV7-3, the J gene TRBJ2-2; no clear D gene. Germline lookup yields CDR1 SGHTA and CDR2 FQGTGA. Between the trimmed V and J ends, which lost 6 bases and 0 bases, there was a span of 17 bases. The CDR3 consists of 17 residues. CDR3 in DNA: TGTGCCAGCAGTACAAGGAGTGGCGGAGCGAACACCGGGGAGCTGTTTTTT. The encoded protein is CASSTRSGGANTGELFF.

The chain has TRBV11-2 and TRBJ2-5, with D perhaps TRBD1 (6 bases). The V gene lost 0 bases and the J gene lost 5 bases, with 16 bases spanning the gap. In germline, CDR1 is SGHAT, CDR2 FQNNGV. This CDR3 is 16 amino acids long. The CDR3: CASSLDSRAGVETQYF. The CDR3 bases are TGTGCCAGCAGCTTAGATTCCAGGGCAGGGGTGGAGACCCAGTACTTC.

This clone was detected a few times. This chain connects TRBV3-1 (or the pseudogene TRBV3-2) to TRBJ2-7; 11 bases match TRBD2. The CDR3 is 14 amino acids. Unmatched junction bases numbered 3, after V lost 4 bases and J lost 4 bases. Germline V gene sequence: CDR1 LGHDT, CDR2 YNNKEL (reference sequence). The CDR3 reads CASSLSGGAYEQYF. The DNA of the CDR3 is TGTGCCAGCAGCCTTAGCGGGGGGGCTTACGAGCAGTACTTC.

This rearrangement joins TRBV5-1 to TRBJ2-3; 10 bases fit TRBD2. Germline V gene data show CDR1 as SGHRS and CDR2 as YFSETQ. Germline trimming cut 4 bases from V and 4 bases from J; bases unmatched to any gene: 9. This CDR3 has 16 amino acids. The CDR3 region has the DNA TGCGCCAGCAGCACAAAGCGGGGGGGCCTCCCAGATACGCAGTATTTT. Its protein is CASSTKRGGLPDTQYF.

J is TRBJ2-6 and V is TRBV3-1 (or the pseudogene TRBV3-2); D is ambiguous. CDR3 length: 14 residues. V was shortened by 3 bases and J by 0 bases, with 3 bases between the two germline ends. The germline V gene has CDR1 LGHDT and CDR2 YNNKEL (reference sequence). Written as DNA, the CDR3 is TGTGCCAGCAGCCACGGCTCTGGGGCCAACGTCCTGACTTTC. This codes for CASSHGSGANVLTF.

This chain links TRBV10-3 with TRBJ1-3; 8 positions match TRBD1. The junction had 0 bases not matched to a gene; V was cut back by 2 bases and J by 0 bases. CDR1 is ENHRY and CDR2 is SYGVKD in the germline V gene. This CDR3 comprises 15 residues. CDR3 bases: TGTGCCATCAGTGAGACAGGGGGCTCTGGAAACACCATATATTTT. This gives the protein CAISETGGSGNTIYF.

The rearrangement links TRBV19 to TRBJ2-5; a weak D match, TRBD2 (6 bases). Trimming left V 6 bases short and J 0 bases short, with 11 bases between. This CDR3 region has 14 residues. Germline CDR1 LNHDA, CDR2 SQIVND (reference sequence). CDR3 amino acids: CASSLGDYQETQYF. In DNA, the CDR3 is TGTGCCAGTAGCCTGGGGGACTACCAAGAGACCCAGTACTTC.

The rearrangement uses TRBV7-8 and TRBJ2-7, with a weak D call TRBD2 (7 bases). Germline CDR1 and CDR2: SGHVS and FQNEAQ. The CDR3 length is 12 residues. V gave up 6 bases and J gave up 5 bases, with 11 bases separating them. In DNA, the CDR3 is TGTGCCAGCAGAGGGGGGGTAAACGAGCAGTACTTC. Translating it yields CASRGGVNEQYF.

This sequence joins TRBV6-6 and TRBJ2-2; 14 bases match TRBD2. V lost 5 bases and J lost 7; bases outside the gene matches: 6. The CDR3 covers 16 residues. From germline, CDR1 is MNHNY and CDR2 SVGAGI (reference sequence). CDR3 coding DNA: TGTGCCAGCAGTACGACTAGCGGGGGGGATGTCGGGGAGCTGTTTTTT. Its protein is CASSTTSGGDVGELFF.

CDR3 in amino acids: CASSQRLVSGELFF. In nucleotides, the CDR3 is TGTGCCAGTAGCCAACGACTAGTCTCCGGGGAGCTGTTTTTT. The gene calls are TRBV19 and TRBJ2-2, with D possibly being TRBD2 (6 bases). The CDR3 extends over 14 amino acids. Germline V gene sequence: CDR1 LNHDA, CDR2 SQIVND (reference sequence). V lost 6 bases and J lost 6, with 14 bases in between.